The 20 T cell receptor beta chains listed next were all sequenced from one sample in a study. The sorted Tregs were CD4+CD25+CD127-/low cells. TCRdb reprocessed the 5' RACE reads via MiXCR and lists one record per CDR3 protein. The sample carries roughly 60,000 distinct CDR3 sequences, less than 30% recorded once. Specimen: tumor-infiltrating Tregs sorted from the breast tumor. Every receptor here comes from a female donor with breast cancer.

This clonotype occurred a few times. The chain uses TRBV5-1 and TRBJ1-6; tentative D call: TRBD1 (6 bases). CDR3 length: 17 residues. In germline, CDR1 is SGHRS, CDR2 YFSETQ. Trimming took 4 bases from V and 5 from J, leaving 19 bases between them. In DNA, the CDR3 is TGCGCCAGCAGCCAATCTGACCCCGACAGGAATAATTCACCCCTCCACTTT. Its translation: CASSQSDPDRNNSPLHF.

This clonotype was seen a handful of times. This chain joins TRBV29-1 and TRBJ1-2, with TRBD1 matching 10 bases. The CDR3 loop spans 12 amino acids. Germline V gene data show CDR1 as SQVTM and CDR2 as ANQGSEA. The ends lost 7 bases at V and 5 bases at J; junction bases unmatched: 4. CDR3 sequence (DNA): TGCAGCGGTGGGGACAGGGGATATGGCTACACCTTC. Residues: CSGGDRGYGYTF.

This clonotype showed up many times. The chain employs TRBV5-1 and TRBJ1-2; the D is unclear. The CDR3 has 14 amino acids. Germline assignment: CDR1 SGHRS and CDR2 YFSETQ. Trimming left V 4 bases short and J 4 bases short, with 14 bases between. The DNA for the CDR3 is TGCGCCAGCAGCCCTACAGCGGGAGCCTATGGCTACACCTTC. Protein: CASSPTAGAYGYTF.

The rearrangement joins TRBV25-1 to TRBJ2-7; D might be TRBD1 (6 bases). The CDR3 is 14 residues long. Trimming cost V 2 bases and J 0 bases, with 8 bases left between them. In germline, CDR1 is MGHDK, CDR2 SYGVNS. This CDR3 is CASSETGSSYEQYF. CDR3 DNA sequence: TGTGCCAGCAGTGAAACAGGGTCCTCCTACGAGCAGTACTTC.

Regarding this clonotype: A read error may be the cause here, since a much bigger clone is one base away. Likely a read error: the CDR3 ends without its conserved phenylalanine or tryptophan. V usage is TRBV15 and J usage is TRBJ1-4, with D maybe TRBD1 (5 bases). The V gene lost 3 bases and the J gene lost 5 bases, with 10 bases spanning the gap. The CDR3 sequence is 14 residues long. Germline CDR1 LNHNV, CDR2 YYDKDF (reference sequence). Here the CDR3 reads CATSRGGENEKLFL. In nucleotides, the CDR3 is TGTGCCACCAGCAGGGGGGGGGAGAATGAAAAACTGTTTCTT.

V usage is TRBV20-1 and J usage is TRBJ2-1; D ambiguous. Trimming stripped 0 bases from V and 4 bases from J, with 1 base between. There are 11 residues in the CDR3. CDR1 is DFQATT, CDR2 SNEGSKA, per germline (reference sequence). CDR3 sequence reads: CSAREYNEQFF. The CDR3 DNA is TGCAGTGCTAGAGAATACAATGAGCAGTTCTTC.

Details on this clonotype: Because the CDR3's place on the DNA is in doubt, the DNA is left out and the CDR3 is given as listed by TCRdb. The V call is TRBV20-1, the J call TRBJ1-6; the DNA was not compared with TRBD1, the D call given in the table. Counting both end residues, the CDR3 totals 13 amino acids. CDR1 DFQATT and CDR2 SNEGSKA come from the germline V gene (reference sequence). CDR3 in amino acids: CSAWGPGTLSTHF.

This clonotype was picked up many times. CDR3 sequence (DNA): TGCAGCGTTGAATCGGCAGGACAGGGACCTTTTAACGAGCAGTACTTC. Amino acid sequence: CSVESAGQGPFNEQYF. This rearrangement joins TRBV29-1 to TRBJ2-7, with TRBD1 matching over 8 bases. Germline CDR1 reads SQVTM; CDR2 reads ANQGSEA. With V trimmed by 2 bases and J by 5 bases, 14 bases remained unmatched. This CDR3 comprises 16 residues.

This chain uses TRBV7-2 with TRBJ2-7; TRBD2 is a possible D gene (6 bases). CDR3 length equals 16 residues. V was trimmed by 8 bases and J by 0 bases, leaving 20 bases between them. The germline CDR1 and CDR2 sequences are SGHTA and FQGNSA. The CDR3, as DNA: TGTGCCAGCGGCTCTCCTTCGGGGCGGGGCTCCTACGAGCAGTACTTC. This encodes CASGSPSGRGSYEQYF.

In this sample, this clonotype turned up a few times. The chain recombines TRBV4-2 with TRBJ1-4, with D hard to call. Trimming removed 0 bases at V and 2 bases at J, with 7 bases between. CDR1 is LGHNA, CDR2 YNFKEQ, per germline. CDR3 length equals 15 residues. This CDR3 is CASSQESGTNEKLFF. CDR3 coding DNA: TGTGCCAGCAGCCAAGAGAGTGGCACTAATGAAAAACTGTTTTTT.

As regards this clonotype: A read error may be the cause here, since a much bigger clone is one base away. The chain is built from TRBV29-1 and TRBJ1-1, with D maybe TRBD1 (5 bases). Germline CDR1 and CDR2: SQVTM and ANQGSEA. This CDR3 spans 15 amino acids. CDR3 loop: CSIESPRGRNTEAFF. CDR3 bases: TGCAGCATTGAAAGTCCAAGGGGTAGGAACACTGAAGCTTTCTTT.

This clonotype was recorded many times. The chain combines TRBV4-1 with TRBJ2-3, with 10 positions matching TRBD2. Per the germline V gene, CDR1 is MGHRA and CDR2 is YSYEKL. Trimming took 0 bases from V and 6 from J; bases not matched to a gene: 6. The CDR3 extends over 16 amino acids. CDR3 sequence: CASSQDLTSGWDTQYF. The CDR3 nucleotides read TGCGCCAGCAGCCAAGATTTGACTAGCGGGTGGGATACGCAGTATTTT.

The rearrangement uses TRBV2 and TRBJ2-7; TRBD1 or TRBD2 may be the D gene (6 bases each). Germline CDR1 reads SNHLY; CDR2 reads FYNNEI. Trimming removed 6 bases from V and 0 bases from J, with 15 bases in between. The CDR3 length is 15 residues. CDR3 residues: CASSGGTKSSYEQYF. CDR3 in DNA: TGTGCCAGCAGCGGCGGGACAAAAAGCTCCTACGAGCAGTACTTC. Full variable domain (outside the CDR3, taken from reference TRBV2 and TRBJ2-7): EPEVTQTPSHQVTQMGQEVILRCVPISNHLYFYWYRQILGQKVEFLVSFYNNEISEKSEIFDDQFSVERPDGSNFTLKIRSTKLEDSAMYFCASSGGTKSSYEQYFGPGTRLTVT.

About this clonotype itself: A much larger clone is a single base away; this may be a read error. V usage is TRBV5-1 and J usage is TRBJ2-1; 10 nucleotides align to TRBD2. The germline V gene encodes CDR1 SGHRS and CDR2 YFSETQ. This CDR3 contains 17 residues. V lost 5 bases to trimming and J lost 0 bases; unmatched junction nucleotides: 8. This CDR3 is CASSFGLAVSSYNEQFF. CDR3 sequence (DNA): TGCGCCAGCAGTTTCGGACTAGCGGTTAGCTCCTACAATGAGCAGTTCTTC. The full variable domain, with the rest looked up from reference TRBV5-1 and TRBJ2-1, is KAGVTQTPRYLIKTRGQQVTLSCSPISGHRSVSWYQQTPGQGLQFLFEYFSETQRNKGNFPGRFSGRQFSNSRSEMNVSTLELGDSALYLCASSFGLAVSSYNEQFFGPGTRLTVL.

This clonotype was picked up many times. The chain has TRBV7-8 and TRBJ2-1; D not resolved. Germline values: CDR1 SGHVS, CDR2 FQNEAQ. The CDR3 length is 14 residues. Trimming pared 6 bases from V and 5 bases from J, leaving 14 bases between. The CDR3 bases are TGTGCCAGCAGTTCCGTGACTTCTGACAATGAGCAGTTCTTC. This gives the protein CASSSVTSDNEQFF.

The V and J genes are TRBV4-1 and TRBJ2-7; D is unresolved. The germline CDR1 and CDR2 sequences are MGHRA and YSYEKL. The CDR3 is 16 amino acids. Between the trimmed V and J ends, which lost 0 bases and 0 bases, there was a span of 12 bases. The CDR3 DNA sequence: TGCGCCAGCAGCCAAGAGGCTGTTAAGAGCTCCTACGAGCAGTACTTC. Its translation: CASSQEAVKSSYEQYF.

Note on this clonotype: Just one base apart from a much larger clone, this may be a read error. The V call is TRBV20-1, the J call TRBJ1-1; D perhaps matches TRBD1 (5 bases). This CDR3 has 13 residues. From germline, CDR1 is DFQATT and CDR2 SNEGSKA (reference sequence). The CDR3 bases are TGCAGTGCCCCCTGGGGGGGAAACACTGGAGCTTTCTTT. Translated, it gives CSAPWGGNTGAFF.

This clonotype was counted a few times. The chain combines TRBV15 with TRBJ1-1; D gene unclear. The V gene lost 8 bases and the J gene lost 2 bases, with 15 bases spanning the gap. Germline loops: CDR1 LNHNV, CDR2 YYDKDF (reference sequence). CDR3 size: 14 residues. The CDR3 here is CATVVGRGNTEAFF. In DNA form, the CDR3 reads TGTGCCACCGTCGTAGGGCGGGGTAACACTGAAGCTTTCTTT. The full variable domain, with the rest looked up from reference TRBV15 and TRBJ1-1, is DAMVIQNPRYQVTQFGKPVTLSCSQTLNHNVMYWYQQKSSQAPKLLFHYYDKDFNNEADTPDNFQSRRPNTSFCFLDIRSPGLGDTAMYLCATVVGRGNTEAFFGQGTRLTVV.

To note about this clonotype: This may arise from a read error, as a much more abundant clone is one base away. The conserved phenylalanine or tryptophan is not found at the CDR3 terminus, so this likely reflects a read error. The CDR3 nucleotides are TGTGCCAGCAGCTTAGACAGCGGCCTGGCCAACGTCCTGACTGTC. Residues: CASSLDSGLANVLTV. The chain couples TRBV7-2 to TRBJ2-6, with D possibly matching TRBD2 (5 bases). The germline V and J ends were trimmed by 1 base and 6 bases, with 10 bases remaining between them. Germline V lookup: CDR1 SGHTA, CDR2 FQGNSA. CDR3 length equals 15 residues.

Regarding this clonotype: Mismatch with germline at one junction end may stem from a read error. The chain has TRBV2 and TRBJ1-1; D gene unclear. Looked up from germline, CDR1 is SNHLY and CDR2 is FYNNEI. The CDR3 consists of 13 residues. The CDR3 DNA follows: TGTGCCAGCAGCGATCACCTGAACACTGAAGCTGTCTTT. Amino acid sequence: CASSDHLNTEAVF.